The clone carrying this T cell receptor beta chain has ten or more counts. Its antigen is not identified. These data originate in a study of T cells in Graves' hyperthyroidism and ophthalmopathy. Study outcomes and limitations: The majority of expanded thyroid clonotypes above 0.001 also appeared in blood.

Amplified TCR beta CDR3 regions derived from RNA transcripts. HTBI primers were the set used in a first-round RT-PCR of the TCR CDR3. One entry per CDR3 protein, called by TCRdb with MiXCR from the multiplex PCR reads. Among over 300,000 distinct CDR3 sequences listed, more than 11% were seen once. This sample holds PBMCs from about 9.3 ml fresh peripheral blood. The CDR3 totals 14 residues. Trimming cost V 6 bases and J 0 bases, with 9 bases left between them. The V gene is TRBV12-3 or TRBV12-4, the J gene TRBJ2-1, with D perhaps assigned TRBD1 or TRBD2 (5 bases each). This sequence originates from a woman in her sixties or seventies with Graves' hyperthyroidism. The specimen sequenced was blood. CDR3 DNA sequence: TGTGCCAGCAGACGGGGCACCTCCTACAATGAGCAGTTCTTC. Protein product: CASRRGTSYNEQFF.